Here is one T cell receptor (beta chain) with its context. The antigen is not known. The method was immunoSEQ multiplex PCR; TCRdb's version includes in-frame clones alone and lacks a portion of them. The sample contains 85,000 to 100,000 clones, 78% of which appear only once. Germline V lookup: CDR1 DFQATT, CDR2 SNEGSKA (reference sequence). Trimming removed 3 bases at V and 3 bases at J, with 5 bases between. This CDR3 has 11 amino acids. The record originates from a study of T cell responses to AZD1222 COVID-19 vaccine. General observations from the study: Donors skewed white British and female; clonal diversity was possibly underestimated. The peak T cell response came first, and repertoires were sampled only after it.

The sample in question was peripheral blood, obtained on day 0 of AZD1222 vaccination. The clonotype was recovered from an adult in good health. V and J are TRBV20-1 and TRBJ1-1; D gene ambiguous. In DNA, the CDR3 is TGCAGTGCTAGTCTTTACACTGAAGCTTTCTTT. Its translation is CSASLYTEAFF.